The TCR beta chain under discussion was sequenced for a study of cytomegalovirus exposure and HLA in healthy donors. Looking at the study overall: Early release data held 85 million to 95 million unique TCRs from HLA-typed donors.

Study results and limitations: With further analysis later on, most CMV-associated TCR beta chains appeared HLA-restricted. Usually a TCR sequence was rare, but some public TCRs were found in many donors. An analysis done earlier found most TCR beta V segments productive about 87% or about 30% of the time.

In regard to this clone: Its antigen remains unidentified.

Trimming left V 0 bases short and J 2 bases short, with 5 bases between. The CDR3 runs 13 residues. Germline V gene data show CDR1 as SGHNT and CDR2 as YYREEE (reference sequence). PCR used 60 Vbeta primers and 13 Jbeta primers. The protocol was immunoSEQ multiplex PCR, while the TCRdb copy is restricted to in-frame clones and leaves out a portion. The repertoire holds 150,000 to 200,000 clones, with approximately 71% as singletons. The V and J genes are TRBV5-4 and TRBJ1-2; possibly TRBD1 for D (5 bases). This TCR was recovered from a girl aged 5 to 17 in good health and CMV-seronegative. The sequenced material came from PBMCs. DNA of the CDR3: TGTGCCAGCAGCTTGGGGGGCAACTATGGCTACACCTTC. It specifies CASSLGGNYGYTF.